The 30 T cell receptor beta chains given below trace back to one sample, sequenced in a study of liver allograft versus peripheral blood T cells. Study overall: Recipients' peripheral blood supplied the T cell receptor repertoires against which those in transplanted livers were compared.

TCRdb independently ran MiXCR on the reads; one entry per CDR3 protein. The sample carries about 7,300 distinct CDR3 sequences, approximately 17% recorded once. These receptors all stem from a human patient who had a liver transplant. Some T cells may have come from the graft donor.

This clonotype was detected ten times or more. The chain carries TRBV5-6 and TRBJ1-3; D is undetermined. Germline loops: CDR1 SGHDT, CDR2 YYEEEE. The CDR3 runs 13 residues. Trimming shortened V by 0 bases and J by 4 bases, and 5 bases separated the two germline ends. Written as DNA, the CDR3 is TGTGCCAGCAGCTTGGGCCGGGGAAACACCATATATTTT. Translated, it gives CASSLGRGNTIYF.

By share of the sample, this clonotype is medium-sized (0.01 to 0.1%). This rearrangement joins TRBV18 to TRBJ1-1; tentative D call: TRBD1 (5 bases). The CDR3 extends over 13 amino acids. Germline loops: CDR1 KGHSH, CDR2 LQKENI. Trimming left V 5 bases short and J 0 bases short, with 7 bases between. Here the CDR3 DNA reads TGTGCCAGCTCAGAGGGGATGAACACTGAAGCTTTCTTT. Translated: CASSEGMNTEAFF. Based on the CDR3 plus reference TRBV18 and TRBJ1-1, the full variable domain is NAGVMQNPRHLVRRRGQEARLRCSPMKGHSHVYWYRQLPEEGLKFMVYLQKENIIDESGMPKERFSAEFPKEGPSILRIQQVVRGDSAAYFCASSEGMNTEAFFGQGTRLTVV.

This clonotype is labeled as medium-sized. The chain has TRBV18 and TRBJ1-6; 7 bases are a match to TRBD1. This CDR3 contains 14 residues. The J segment lost 7 bases and the V segment lost 1 base, leaving 1 base of the junction unmatched. The germline gives CDR1 KGHSH, CDR2 LQKENI. The CDR3 coding sequence is TGTGCCAGCTCACCACGGGACAGAAATTCACCCCTCCACTTT. Amino acids: CASSPRDRNSPLHF.

This clonotype occurred a few times. This chain joins TRBV7-9 and TRBJ1-4, with D perhaps matching TRBD1 (5 bases). Germline CDR1 and CDR2: SEHNR and FQNEAQ (reference sequence). The CDR3 is 15 residues long. The V and J ends lost 1 base and 3 bases respectively, with 9 bases between them. The DNA for the CDR3 is TGTGCCAGCAGCTTAGAGATGGGGGCTAATGAAAAACTGTTTTTT. Amino acid sequence: CASSLEMGANEKLFF.

This clonotype is medium-sized by share. The rearrangement uses TRBV27 and TRBJ1-1, with D possibly matching TRBD1 (5 bases). V lost 8 bases, J lost 1 base, and 23 bases lay in between. Germline V gene data show CDR1 as MNHEY and CDR2 as SMNVEV (reference sequence). The CDR3 length is 17 residues. The CDR3 nucleotides are TGTGCCAGCTGGCGGGACCGCAGAACCCTATGGAACACTGAAGCTTTCTTT. Residues: CASWRDRRTLWNTEAFF.

This clonotype is deemed large. The chain combines TRBV18 with TRBJ1-1, with D hard to call. The germline V and J ends were trimmed by 4 bases and 3 bases, with 12 bases remaining between them. The CDR3 has 14 residues. The germline gives CDR1 KGHSH, CDR2 LQKENI. The CDR3 nucleotides read TGTGCCAGCTCACTGGGTGGACCTTACACTGAAGCTTTCTTT. Translating it yields CASSLGGPYTEAFF.

At least ten counts were recorded for this clonotype. The CDR3 DNA sequence: TGTGCCAGCAGTCAACAGGGGAGGGGCTACGAGCAGTACTTC. The encoded protein is CASSQQGRGYEQYF. The rearrangement uses TRBV6-6 and TRBJ2-7; the D call may be TRBD1 or TRBD2 (7 bases each). The germline CDR1 and CDR2 sequences are MNHNY and SVGAGI (reference sequence). V dropped 5 bases and J dropped 3 bases, with 14 bases sitting between them. CDR3 length equals 14 residues.

This clonotype was seen only a few times. Relative to the germline gene, one junction end is altered; a read error may explain this. The V call is TRBV20-1, the J call TRBJ2-1, with 9 bases aligning to TRBD2. From germline, CDR1 is DFQATT and CDR2 SNEGSKA (reference sequence). The CDR3 is 13 amino acids. The DNA of the CDR3 is TGCAGTGCTTTCCTTAGCGGGGGACCGATAGGGGTCTTC. Its protein is CSAFLSGGPIGVF.

This clonotype was observed a handful of times. V usage is TRBV11-2 and J usage is TRBJ2-7, with TRBD2 matching over 8 bases. Germline V gene data show CDR1 as SGHAT and CDR2 as FQNNGV. This CDR3 contains 15 residues. V was clipped by 1 base and J by 2 bases; unmatched bases: 4. This chain's CDR3 is CASSLVSGGAYEQYF. CDR3 sequence (DNA): TGTGCCAGCAGCTTAGTATCCGGGGGGGCCTACGAGCAGTACTTC. The full variable domain, completed using reference TRBV11-2 and TRBJ2-7, is EAGVAQSPRYKIIEKRQSVAFWCNPISGHATLYWYQQILGQGPKLLIQFQNNGVVDDSQLPKDRFSAERLKGVDSTLKIQPAKLEDSAVYLCASSLVSGGAYEQYFGPGTRLTVT.

This clonotype rates as medium-sized. DNA of the CDR3: TGTGCCAGTAGTTCTCTTGGGGGGGCGAGAGGAACTGAAGCTTTCTTT. As protein: CASSSLGGARGTEAFF. The chain joins TRBV19 to TRBJ1-1, with D possibly matching TRBD1 (6 bases). The V end lost 5 bases, the J end lost 5 bases, and 21 bases lay between the germline ends. The CDR3 runs to 16 residues. Germline V gives CDR1 LNHDA, CDR2 SQIVND (reference sequence).

Concerning this clonotype: A much larger clone is a single base away; this may be a read error. The chain links TRBV14 to TRBJ1-5, with D perhaps TRBD1 (6 bases). Germline-derived CDR1 and CDR2 are SGHDN and FVKESK. Trimming took off 1 base at V and 4 bases at J, with 20 bases between the two ends. The CDR3 is 18 amino acids. The CDR3: CASSQVRVGGRRNQPQHF. CDR3 nucleotides: TGTGCCAGCAGCCAAGTGAGGGTAGGGGGACGGAGAAATCAGCCCCAGCATTTT.

This clonotype qualifies as medium-sized. CDR3 protein: CAISAGVGGNTEAFF. CDR3 bases: TGTGCCATCAGTGCGGGAGTCGGGGGGAACACTGAAGCTTTCTTT. The chain employs TRBV10-3 and TRBJ1-1; D is perhaps TRBD1 (5 bases). Germline values: CDR1 ENHRY, CDR2 SYGVKD. V lost 4 bases, J lost 1 base, and 13 bases lay in between. CDR3 length equals 15 residues.

The chain has TRBV2 and TRBJ1-2, with TRBD1 identical over 12 bases. Germline V lookup: CDR1 SNHLY, CDR2 FYNNEI. V lost 8 bases to trimming and J lost 13 bases; unmatched junction nucleotides: 8. This CDR3 spans 12 amino acids. DNA of the CDR3: TGTGCCAGCGGCCCGGGACAGGGGGCGATCACCTTC. It translates to CASGPGQGAITF.

By share, this clonotype ranks as medium-sized. The CDR3 here is CASSLKGLRSGEAFF. CDR3 bases: TGTGCCAGCAGCTTAAAGGGATTAAGGTCTGGTGAAGCTTTCTTT. The chain has TRBV7-2 and TRBJ1-1; D is unclear. CDR1 SGHTA and CDR2 FQGNSA come from the germline V gene. Trimming shortened V by 2 bases and J by 7 bases, and 17 bases separated the two germline ends. This CDR3 comprises 15 residues. The full variable domain, in which reference TRBV7-2 and TRBJ1-1 provide the parts outside the CDR3, is GAGVSQSPSNKVTEKGKDVELRCDPISGHTALYWYRQSLGQGLEFLIYFQGNSAPDKSGLPSDRFSAERTGGSVSTLTIQRTQQEDSAVYLCASSLKGLRSGEAFFGQGTRLTVV.

In this sample, this clonotype turned up a few times. J is TRBJ1-1 and V is TRBV6-1; D uncertain. Germline loops: CDR1 MNHNS, CDR2 SASEGT. Deletions cut 5 bases from V and 8 bases from J, with 15 bases between. This CDR3 region has 13 residues. The CDR3 DNA reads TGTGCCAGCAGTTACTCGAGAAGGTCCGAAGCTTTCTTT. Residues: CASSYSRRSEAFF.

V and J are TRBV7-2 and TRBJ2-1, with a weak D call TRBD2 (5 bases). The CDR3 consists of 12 residues. Deletions cut 4 bases from V and 7 bases from J, with 8 bases between. Looked up from germline, CDR1 is SGHTA and CDR2 is FQGNSA. CDR3 loop: CASSYTRNEQFF. The DNA for the CDR3 is TGTGCCAGCAGCTACACTAGGAATGAGCAGTTCTTC. Looking up the rest from reference TRBV7-2 and TRBJ2-1 gives the full variable domain: GAGVSQSPSNKVTEKGKDVELRCDPISGHTALYWYRQSLGQGLEFLIYFQGNSAPDKSGLPSDRFSAERTGGSVSTLTIQRTQQEDSAVYLCASSYTRNEQFFGPGTRLTVL.

Judged by abundance, this clonotype is medium-sized (0.01 to 0.1%). The chain links TRBV19 to TRBJ1-1; D ambiguous. V dropped 3 bases and J dropped 0 bases, with 8 bases sitting between them. Looked up from germline, CDR1 is LNHDA and CDR2 is SQIVND (reference sequence). The CDR3 spans 14 residues. The CDR3 DNA sequence: TGTGCCAGTAGTATTAATAATATGAACACTGAAGCTTTCTTT. Its translation is CASSINNMNTEAFF.

V is TRBV7-2 and J is TRBJ2-1; 8 positions match TRBD2. CDR1 and CDR2 from the germline V gene are SGHTA and FQGNSA. The length of the CDR3 is 15 residues. V was pared by 5 bases and J by 4 bases, with 7 bases of the junction left unmatched. For the CDR3, the DNA is TGTGCCAGCAGCCCCCCCCCTAGCGGGTACAATGAGCAGTTCTTC. It specifies CASSPPPSGYNEQFF.

By its share, this clonotype is medium-sized. J is TRBJ1-2 and V is TRBV18; a weak D match, TRBD1 (5 bases). Trimming pared 3 bases from V and 2 bases from J, leaving 7 bases between. Per the germline V gene, CDR1 is KGHSH and CDR2 is LQKENI. CDR3 length: 13 residues. The CDR3 region has the DNA TGTGCCAGCTCACCGGGGGGGAACTATGGCTACACCTTC. Translated: CASSPGGNYGYTF.

By sample share, this clonotype is medium-sized. CDR3 sequence (DNA): TGCAGTGCTAGTTGGCAGGGCAACTATGGCTACACCTTC. It encodes CSASWQGNYGYTF. This chain joins TRBV20-1 and TRBJ1-2; TRBD1 might be the D (5 bases). V lost 3 bases, J lost 2 bases, and 10 bases lay in between. In germline, CDR1 is DFQATT, CDR2 SNEGSKA (reference sequence). CDR3 length: 13 residues.

By share, this clonotype ranks as medium-sized. The chain joins TRBV29-1 to TRBJ1-1, with TRBD1 identical over 7 bases. The junction had 5 bases not matched to a gene; V was cut back by 6 bases and J by 1 base. Per germline, CDR1 SQVTM and CDR2 ANQGSEA. The CDR3 totals 13 residues. CDR3 protein: CSVEGQPNTEAFF. The CDR3 DNA is TGCAGCGTCGAGGGACAGCCGAACACTGAAGCTTTCTTT. The entire variable domain, with the rest obtained from reference TRBV29-1 and TRBJ1-1, is as follows: SAVISQKPSRDICQRGTSLTIQCQVDSQVTMMFWYRQQPGQSLTLIATANQGSEATYESGFVIDKFPISRPNLTFSTLTVSNMSPEDSSIYLCSVEGQPNTEAFFGQGTRLTVV.

This clonotype was observed at least ten times. The chain recombines TRBV5-6 with TRBJ1-2; D is ambiguous. Germline lookup yields CDR1 SGHDT and CDR2 YYEEEE. V shed 4 bases and J shed 0 bases, with 16 bases lying between them. The CDR3 runs to 16 residues. The chain's CDR3 is CASSAPGLRANYGYTF. The CDR3, as DNA: TGTGCCAGCAGCGCCCCAGGCCTCCGCGCTAACTATGGCTACACCTTC. Full variable domain (missing parts from reference TRBV5-6 and TRBJ1-2): DAGVTQSPTHLIKTRGQQVTLRCSPKSGHDTVSWYQQALGQGPQFIFQYYEEEERQRGNFPDRFSGHQFPNYSSELNVNALLLGDSALYLCASSAPGLRANYGYTFGSGTRLTVV.

This clonotype was detected a few times. The genes are TRBV12-3 or TRBV12-4 and TRBJ1-1; D may be TRBD1 (5 bases). The CDR3 has 13 amino acids. V was trimmed by 9 bases and J by 6 bases, leaving 17 bases between them. This CDR3 is CARTYPRVPEAFF. DNA of the CDR3: TGTGCCAGGACATACCCCAGGGTTCCTGAAGCTTTCTTT.

This clonotype is classed as medium-sized. This chain joins TRBV6-5 and TRBJ1-4; the D gene is possibly TRBD1 (6 bases). Germline V gene lookup returns CDR1 MNHEY and CDR2 SVGAGI. V lost 0 bases and J lost 7, with 15 bases in between. The CDR3 totals 16 residues. CDR3 amino acids: CASSYSGGAVGEKLFF. In DNA form, the CDR3 reads TGTGCCAGCAGTTACTCAGGGGGGGCAGTGGGTGAAAAACTGTTTTTT.

The V gene is TRBV5-1, the J gene TRBJ1-2, with D hard to call. Per germline, CDR1 SGHRS and CDR2 YFSETQ. V gave up 0 bases and J gave up 6 bases, with 9 bases separating them. The length of the CDR3 is 13 residues. This CDR3 is CASSLGGVDGYTF. DNA of the CDR3: TGCGCCAGCAGCTTGGGGGGTGTCGATGGCTACACCTTC.

In its sample, this clonotype was seen a few times. The V gene is TRBV7-9, the J gene TRBJ1-2; D not resolved. Germline CDR1 is SEHNR and CDR2 is FQNEAQ (reference sequence). This CDR3 is built from 11 residues. Deletions cut 1 base from V and 8 bases from J, with 5 bases between. CDR3 in DNA: TGTGCCAGCAGCTTAGTTCTGGGCTACACCTTC. As protein: CASSLVLGYTF.

This clonotype is categorized as medium-sized. Compared with germline, one end of the junction differs, possibly owing to a read error. V is TRBV29-1 and J is TRBJ1-1; TRBD1 might be the D (6 bases). The V gene's germline CDR1 is SQVTM and CDR2 ANQGSEA. CDR3 length equals 13 residues. The DNA of the CDR3 is TGCAGCGTTGTGAGGGAGACAGGAAGGTCCAAGACGTTT. It specifies CSVVRETGRSKTF. The complete variable domain, with remaining parts taken from reference TRBV29-1 and TRBJ1-1, reads SAVISQKPSRDICQRGTSLTIQCQVDSQVTMMFWYRQQPGQSLTLIATANQGSEATYESGFVIDKFPISRPNLTFSTLTVSNMSPEDSSIYLCSVVRETGRSKTFGQGTRLTVV.

The rearrangement uses TRBV20-1 and TRBJ1-5; D gene ambiguous. Germline CDR1 is DFQATT and CDR2 is SNEGSKA (reference sequence). The CDR3 extends over 13 amino acids. V was clipped by 3 bases and J by 0 bases, with 6 bases between them. The chain's CDR3 is CSARDYSNQPQHF. CDR3 nucleotides: TGCAGTGCTAGGGACTATAGCAATCAGCCCCAGCATTTT.

Relative to its sample, this clonotype is medium-sized (0.01 to 0.1%). The rearrangement uses TRBV18 and TRBJ1-4; D may be TRBD1 (5 bases). This CDR3 has 13 residues. V gave up 4 bases and J gave up 8 bases, with 11 bases separating them. Germline V CDR1 and CDR2: KGHSH, LQKENI. The CDR3 sequence: CASSRGRDEKLFF. The CDR3 coding sequence is TGTGCCAGCTCACGGGGGAGGGACGAAAAACTGTTTTTT.

This clonotype is judged medium-sized (0.01 to 0.1%). The chain links TRBV18 to TRBJ1-5; D gene unclear. CDR1 is KGHSH, CDR2 LQKENI, per germline. This CDR3 is 13 amino acids long. V was shortened by 4 bases and J by 5 bases, with 9 bases between the two germline ends. CDR3 bases: TGTGCCAGCTCACTTAAAAGAGATCAGCCCCAGCATTTT. This gives the protein CASSLKRDQPQHF.